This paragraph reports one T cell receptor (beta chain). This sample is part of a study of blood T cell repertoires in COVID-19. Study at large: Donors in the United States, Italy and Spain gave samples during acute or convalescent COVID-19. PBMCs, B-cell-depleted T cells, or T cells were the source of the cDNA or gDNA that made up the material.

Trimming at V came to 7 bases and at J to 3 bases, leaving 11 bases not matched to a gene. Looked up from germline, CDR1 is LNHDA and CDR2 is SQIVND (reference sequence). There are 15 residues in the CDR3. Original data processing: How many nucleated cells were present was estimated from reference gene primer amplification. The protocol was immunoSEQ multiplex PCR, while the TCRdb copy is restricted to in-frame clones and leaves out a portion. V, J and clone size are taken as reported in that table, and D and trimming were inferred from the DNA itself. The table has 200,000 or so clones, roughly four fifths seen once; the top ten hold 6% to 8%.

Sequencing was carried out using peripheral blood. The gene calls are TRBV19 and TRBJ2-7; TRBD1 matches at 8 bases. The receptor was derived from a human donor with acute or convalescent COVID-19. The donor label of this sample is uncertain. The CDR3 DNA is TGTGCCAGTACCCCAGGACAGGGAAGGAGCTACGAGCAGTACTTC. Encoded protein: CASTPGQGRSYEQYF.